The present TCR beta chain was sequenced within a study of Graves' ophthalmopathy and Graves' hyperthyroidism. V was shortened by 7 bases and J by 2 bases, with 17 bases between the two germline ends. This CDR3 contains 16 residues. The germline V gene encodes CDR1 SNHLY and CDR2 FYNNEI. Amplification targeted the TCR beta CDR3 regions, with RNA transcripts as the source material. After a first-round RT-PCR with HTBI primers, a second-round multiplex PCR was run. TCRdb re-called the multiplex PCR reads with MiXCR, one entry per CDR3 protein. The table has about 220,000 distinct CDR3 sequences, under 25% seen once.

This chain links TRBV2 with TRBJ2-2; D not certain. The receptor's source is a woman in her forties or fifties with Graves' ophthalmopathy. The sample consisted of peripheral blood. The CDR3 is CASTSGQTRNTGELFF. The CDR3 DNA is TGTGCCAGCACCTCGGGTCAGACCAGAAACACCGGGGAGCTGTTTTTT.